This T cell receptor (beta chain) was recorded in a study of T cell responses to AZD1222 COVID-19 vaccine. Per germline, CDR1 LGHNA and CDR2 YSLEER. J gave up 5 bases and V 0 bases, and 4 bases lay outside the gene matches. The CDR3 contains 15 residues. Study findings and constraints: At baseline, seropositivity was found in only six or seven AZD1222 recipients. Unmutated variant regions are reportedly targeted by nearly half of spike-specific TCRs. Sampling that yielded the repertoires occurred only after the peak T cell response. There were mostly white British donors and more females than males, and clonal diversity was possibly underestimated.

Only in-frame clones appear in the TCRdb table, and some are missing; sequencing was by immunoSEQ multiplex PCR. This table holds 170,000 or so clones, 90% found once. For this clone: The antigen remains unidentified.

V and J are TRBV4-3 and TRBJ2-5; 9 nucleotides match TRBD2. This receptor was taken from an adult in good health. This specimen was peripheral blood, taken on day 0 of AZD1222 vaccination. The CDR3 sequence is CASSQDLSGGETQYF. The CDR3 DNA sequence: TGCGCCAGCAGCCAAGATCTTAGCGGGGGTGAGACCCAGTACTTC.